This T cell receptor (beta chain) comes out of a study of blood T cell repertoires in COVID-19. At the level of the study: From the United States, Italy and Spain came samples of acute and convalescent COVID-19. From T cells, B-cell-depleted T cells, or PBMCs came the material, which was cDNA or gDNA.

V shed 6 bases, J shed 1 base, and the junction held 11 bases outside the gene matches. The CDR3 is 16 residues long. Germline lookup yields CDR1 MDHEN and CDR2 SYDVKM. As processed by the authors: It was from reference gene primer amplification that nucleated cell counts were estimated. Generated by immunoSEQ multiplex PCR, the TCRdb table keeps only in-frame clones and is missing some. V and J calls and clone size come straight from that table; D and trimming were deduced from the DNA. The sample consists of around 330,000 clones, 85% to 90% of them appearing once. The sequence was collected from a woman aged 50 to 65 with active or convalescent COVID-19. The sequencing sample was made of peripheral blood. V gene TRBV28 combines with J gene TRBJ1-1; 7 nucleotides line up with TRBD1. CDR3: CASRLTGEGENTEAFF. The DNA of the CDR3 is TGTGCCAGCAGACTTACAGGGGAAGGGGAGAACACTGAAGCTTTCTTT.